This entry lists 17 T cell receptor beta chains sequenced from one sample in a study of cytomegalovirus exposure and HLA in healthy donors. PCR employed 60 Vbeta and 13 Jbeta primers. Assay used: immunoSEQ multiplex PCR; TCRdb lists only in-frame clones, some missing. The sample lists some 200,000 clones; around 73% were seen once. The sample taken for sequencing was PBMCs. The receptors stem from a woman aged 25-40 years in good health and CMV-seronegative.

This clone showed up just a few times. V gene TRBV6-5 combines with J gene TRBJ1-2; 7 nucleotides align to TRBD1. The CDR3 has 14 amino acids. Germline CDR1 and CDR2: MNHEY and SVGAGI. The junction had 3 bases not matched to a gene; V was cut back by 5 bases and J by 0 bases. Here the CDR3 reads CASSEGGSNYGYTF. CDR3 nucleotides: TGTGCCAGCAGTGAAGGGGGCTCTAACTATGGCTACACCTTC.

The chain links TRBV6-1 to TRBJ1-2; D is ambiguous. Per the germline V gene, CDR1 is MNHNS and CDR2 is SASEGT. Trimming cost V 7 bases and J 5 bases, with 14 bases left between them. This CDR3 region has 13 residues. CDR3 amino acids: CASTRSLPYGYTF. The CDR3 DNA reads TGTGCCAGCACCCGAAGCCTCCCTTATGGCTACACCTTC.

CDR3 loop: CASSQQHGDTYEQYF. CDR3 DNA: TGCGCCAGCAGTCAACAACACGGGGACACCTACGAGCAGTACTTC. The J gene is TRBJ2-7, the V gene TRBV4-1; a possible D gene is TRBD1 (6 bases). Germline CDR1 is MGHRA and CDR2 is YSYEKL. This CDR3 has 15 residues. With 6 bases removed from V and 2 bases from J, the gap between germline ends came to 17 bases.

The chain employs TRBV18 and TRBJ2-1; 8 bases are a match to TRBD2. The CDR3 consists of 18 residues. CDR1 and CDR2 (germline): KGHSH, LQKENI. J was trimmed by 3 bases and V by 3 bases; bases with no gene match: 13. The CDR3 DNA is TGTGCCAGCTCACCCCCTACGGGAGGGCCTAGCGGCTACAATGAGCAGTTCTTC. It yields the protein CASSPPTGGPSGYNEQFF.

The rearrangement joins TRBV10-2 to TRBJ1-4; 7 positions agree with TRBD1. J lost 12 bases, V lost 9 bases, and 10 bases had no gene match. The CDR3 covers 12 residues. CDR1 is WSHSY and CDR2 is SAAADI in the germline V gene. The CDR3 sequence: CASRGTAVELFF. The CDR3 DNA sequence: TGCGCCAGTAGAGGGACAGCCGTTGAACTGTTTTTT.

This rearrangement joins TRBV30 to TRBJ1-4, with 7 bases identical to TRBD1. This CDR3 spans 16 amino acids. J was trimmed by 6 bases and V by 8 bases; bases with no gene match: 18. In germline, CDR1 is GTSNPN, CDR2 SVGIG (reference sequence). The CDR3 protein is CARVDKGTVIDEKLFF. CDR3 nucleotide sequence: TGTGCCCGCGTGGACAAGGGGACAGTGATCGATGAAAAACTGTTTTTT.

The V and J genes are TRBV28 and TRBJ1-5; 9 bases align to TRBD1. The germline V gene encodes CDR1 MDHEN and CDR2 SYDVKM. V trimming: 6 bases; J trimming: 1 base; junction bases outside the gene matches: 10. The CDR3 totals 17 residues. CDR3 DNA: TGTGCCAGCAGGTGGGACAGGGTATTTGGAAGCAATCAGCCCCAGCATTTT. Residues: CASRWDRVFGSNQPQHF.

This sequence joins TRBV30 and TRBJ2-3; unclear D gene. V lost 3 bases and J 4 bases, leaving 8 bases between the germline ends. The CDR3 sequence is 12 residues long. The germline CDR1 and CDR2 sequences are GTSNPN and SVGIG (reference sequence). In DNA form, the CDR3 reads TGTGCCTGGAGGACACTCGCAGATACGCAGTATTTT. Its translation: CAWRTLADTQYF.

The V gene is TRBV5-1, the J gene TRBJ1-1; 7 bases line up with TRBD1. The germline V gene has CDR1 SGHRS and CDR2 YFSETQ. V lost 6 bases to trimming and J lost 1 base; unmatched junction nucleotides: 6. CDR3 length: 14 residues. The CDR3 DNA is TGCGCCAGCACCACCGGGACAGCGAACACTGAAGCTTTCTTT. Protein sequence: CASTTGTANTEAFF. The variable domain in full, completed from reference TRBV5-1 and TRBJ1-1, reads KAGVTQTPRYLIKTRGQQVTLSCSPISGHRSVSWYQQTPGQGLQFLFEYFSETQRNKGNFPGRFSGRQFSNSRSEMNVSTLELGDSALYLCASTTGTANTEAFFGQGTRLTVV.

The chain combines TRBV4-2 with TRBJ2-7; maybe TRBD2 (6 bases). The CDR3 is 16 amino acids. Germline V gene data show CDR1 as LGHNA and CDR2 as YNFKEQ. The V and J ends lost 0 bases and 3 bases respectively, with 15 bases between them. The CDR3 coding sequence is TGTGCCAGCAGCCAAGAGTGGCGGGACGGCGGCTACGAGCAGTACTTC. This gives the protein CASSQEWRDGGYEQYF.

DNA for the CDR3: TGCGCCAGCAGCCCTGGACTAGCGGAAGGCACAGATACGCAGTATTTT. This codes for CASSPGLAEGTDTQYF. The V gene is TRBV5-1, the J gene TRBJ2-3; 10 positions agree with TRBD2. Losses at the gene ends were 4 bases for V and 1 base for J; bases not matched to a gene: 6. Germline V gives CDR1 SGHRS, CDR2 YFSETQ. This CDR3 is 16 amino acids long.

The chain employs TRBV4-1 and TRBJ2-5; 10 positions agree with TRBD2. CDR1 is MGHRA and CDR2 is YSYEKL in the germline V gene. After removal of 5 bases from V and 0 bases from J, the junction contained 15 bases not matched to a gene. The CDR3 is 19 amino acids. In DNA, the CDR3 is TGCGCCAGCAGCGTGCGATCTAGCGGGGGATCCCTGTACCAAGAGACCCAGTACTTC. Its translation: CASSVRSSGGSLYQETQYF.

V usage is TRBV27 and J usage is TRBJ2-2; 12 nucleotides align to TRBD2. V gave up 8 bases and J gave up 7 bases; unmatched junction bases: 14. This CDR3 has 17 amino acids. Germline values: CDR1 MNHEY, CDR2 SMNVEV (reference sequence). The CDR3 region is CASRNLGTSGWHGELFF. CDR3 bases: TGTGCCAGCCGAAACCTGGGGACTAGCGGGTGGCACGGGGAGCTGTTTTTT.

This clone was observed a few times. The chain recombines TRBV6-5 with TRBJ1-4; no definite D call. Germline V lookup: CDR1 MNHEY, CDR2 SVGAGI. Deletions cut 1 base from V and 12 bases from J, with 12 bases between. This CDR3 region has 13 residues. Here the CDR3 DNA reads TGTGCCAGCAGTTACTTAGAGAGGGCAGAACTGTTTTTT. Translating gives CASSYLERAELFF.

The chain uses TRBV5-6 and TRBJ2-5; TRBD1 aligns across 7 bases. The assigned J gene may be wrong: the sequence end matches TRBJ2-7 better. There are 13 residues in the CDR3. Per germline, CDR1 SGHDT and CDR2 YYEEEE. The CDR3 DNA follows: TGTGCCAGCAGCTTGGTGACAGGGTACGAGCAGTACTTC. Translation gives CASSLVTGYEQYF.

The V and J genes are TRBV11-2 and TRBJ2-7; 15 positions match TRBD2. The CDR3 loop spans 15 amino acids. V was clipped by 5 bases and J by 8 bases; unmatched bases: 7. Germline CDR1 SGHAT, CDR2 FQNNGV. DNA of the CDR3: TGTGCCAGCAGCCCCGGGACTAGCGGGGGGTTCAAGCAGTACTTC. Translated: CASSPGTSGGFKQYF.

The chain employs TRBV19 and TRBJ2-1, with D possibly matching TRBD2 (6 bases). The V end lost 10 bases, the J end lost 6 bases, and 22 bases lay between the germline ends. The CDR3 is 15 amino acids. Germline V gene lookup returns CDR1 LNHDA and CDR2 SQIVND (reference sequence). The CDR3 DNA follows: TGTGCCACTCATGGAGGGGCCCTCCGTTTCAATGAGCAGTTCTTC. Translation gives CATHGGALRFNEQFF.